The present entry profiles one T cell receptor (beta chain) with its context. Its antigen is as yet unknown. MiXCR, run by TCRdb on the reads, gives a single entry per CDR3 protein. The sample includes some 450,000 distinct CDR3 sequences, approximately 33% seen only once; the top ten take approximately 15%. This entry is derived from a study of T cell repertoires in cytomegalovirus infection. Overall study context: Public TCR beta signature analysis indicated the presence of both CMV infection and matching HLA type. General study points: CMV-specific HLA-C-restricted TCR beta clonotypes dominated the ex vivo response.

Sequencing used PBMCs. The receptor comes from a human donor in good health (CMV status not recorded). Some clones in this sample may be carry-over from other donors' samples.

CDR3 DNA: TGTGCCAGCTACCCGGGGACGAACACTGAAGCTTTCTTT. Translation gives CASYPGTNTEAFF. V gene TRBV18 combines with J gene TRBJ1-1; maybe TRBD1 (5 bases). The V gene's germline CDR1 is KGHSH and CDR2 LQKENI. The CDR3 has 13 residues. The V gene lost 7 bases and the J gene lost 1 base, with 10 bases spanning the gap.